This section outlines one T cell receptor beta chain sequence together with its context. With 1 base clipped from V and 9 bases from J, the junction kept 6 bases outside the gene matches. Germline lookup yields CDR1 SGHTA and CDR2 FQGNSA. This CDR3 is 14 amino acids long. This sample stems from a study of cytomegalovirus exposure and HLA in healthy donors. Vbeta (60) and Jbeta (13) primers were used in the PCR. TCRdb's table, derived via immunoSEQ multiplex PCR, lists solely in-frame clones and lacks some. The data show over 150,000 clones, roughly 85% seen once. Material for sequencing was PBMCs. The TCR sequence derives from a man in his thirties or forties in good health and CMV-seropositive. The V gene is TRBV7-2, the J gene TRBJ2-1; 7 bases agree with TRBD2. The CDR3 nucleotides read TGTGCCAGCAGCTTAGTCGGGAGGCAGGGTGAGCAGTTCTTC. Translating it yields CASSLVGRQGEQFF.